A selection of T cell receptor beta chains follows, all from one sample in a study of blood T cell repertoires in COVID-19. Assay: immunoSEQ multiplex PCR; the TCRdb copy retains only in-frame clones and omits some. The sample lists 410,000 or so clones, roughly 88% occurring once. Input material: peripheral blood. These receptors were taken from a woman younger than 45 with active or convalescent COVID-19. The CDR3 runs from the conserved cysteine through the conserved F or W. Fields, in order: D gene, clone size, J gene, V gene, CDR3 DNA, CDR3 protein. The D gene is left open where the match is weak. Rows give clone size only sometimes, using once, few, many, or a class for an expanded clone.

>NA|NA|TRBJ2-1|TRBV19
TGTGCCAGTAGCCCGGACAGCGGGATATACAATGAGCAGTTCTTC
CASSPDSGIYNEQFF
>NA|NA|TRBJ1-5|TRBV10-3
TGTGCCATCAGTGAGTCGAGGGACAACCCCGCGAGGGGCAATCAGCCCCAGCATTTT
CAISESRDNPARGNQPQHF
>TRBD1|NA|TRBJ1-6|TRBV27
TGTGCCAGCAGCAGGGACAGGGGATCACCCCTCCACTTT
CASSRDRGSPLHF
>NA|NA|TRBJ1-1|TRBV18
TGTGCCAGCTCACCGGGCCCGGGAGATACTGAAGCTTTCTTT
CASSPGPGDTEAFF
>NA|NA|TRBJ1-1|TRBV9
TGTGCCAGCAGCGTCTCCGGGGGGGGCACTGAAGCTTTCTTT
CASSVSGGGTEAFF
>NA|NA|TRBJ2-1|TRBV7-9
TGTGCCAGCAGCTTAGGTTGGGAGGAGCAGTTCTTC
CASSLGWEEQFF
>NA|NA|TRBJ1-2|TRBV19
TGTGCCAGTATGGGGTCTGGCAGGGGACACTATGGCTACACCTTC
CASMGSGRGHYGYTF
>NA|few|TRBJ2-7|TRBV5-4
TGTGCCAGCAGCCCCGTGGGGAGCGAGCAGTACTTC
CASSPVGSEQYF
>NA|NA|TRBJ2-2|TRBV6-1
TGTGCCAGCAGTGAGCATGCTACAGGGAACACCGGGGAGCTGTTTTTT
CASSEHATGNTGELFF
>TRBD2|NA|TRBJ2-5|TRBV24-1
TGTGCCACCAGTGAGGGGACTAGCGGGAGCAAAGAGACCCAGTACTTC
CATSEGTSGSKETQYF
>TRBD2|NA|TRBJ2-7|TRBV6-6
TGTGCCAGCAGTTGGGGACTAGCATCCTCTTACGAGCAGTACTTC
CASSWGLASSYEQYF
>NA|few|TRBJ2-3|TRBV5-1
TGCGCCAGCAGCTTGGCCGGAAGGGGATCGACAGATACGCAGTATTTT
CASSLAGRGSTDTQYF
>NA|NA|TRBJ1-1|TRBV5-1
TGCGCCAGCAGCTTGACAGGGTCTCCTGAAGCTTTCTTT
CASSLTGSPEAFF
>NA|NA|TRBJ1-5|TRBV5-6
TGTGCCAGCAGCTTGGGACTCAATCAGCCCCAGCATTTT
CASSLGLNQPQHF
>NA|NA|TRBJ1-2|TRBV27
TGTGCCAGCAGTTTATCGACCGGGTCCCCGGGCTACACCTTC
CASSLSTGSPGYTF